This T cell receptor (beta chain) was sequenced in a study of T-cell reconstitution after alpha-beta-depleted transplantation in children. CDR1 and CDR2 from the germline V gene are DFQATT and SNEGSKA (reference sequence). The V end lost 0 bases, the J end lost 7 bases, and 18 bases lay between the germline ends. The CDR3 spans 16 residues. This clonotype was observed at least ten times. Antigen specificity is unknown. General observations from the study: Day-60 TCRbeta diversity that was high in some patients was derived from surviving recipient T cells and thymic progenitors.

Researchers prepared the TCRbeta library using unique molecular identifiers, the study reports. TCRdb passed the PCR reads through MiXCR, listing each CDR3 protein once. The sample holds about 170,000 distinct CDR3 sequences, 11% seen once. The TCR comes from a boy between 2 and 10 years old with acute myeloid leukemia, due to receive a stem cell transplant. This chain connects TRBV20-1 to TRBJ2-2; D could derive from TRBD1 or TRBD2 (5 bases each). Sequenced here: PBMCs, sampled before TCRalphabeta/CD19-depleted stem cell transplant. The CDR3 sequence is CSARDAGAGTGGELFF. The CDR3 DNA is TGCAGTGCTAGAGATGCCGGGGCAGGAACAGGCGGGGAGCTGTTTTTT.